This T cell receptor beta chain stems from a study of identical twins. Findings and limits, study-wide: Cross-sectional statistical analysis, not tracking of the same donors, underpinned the conclusions.

The authors used template switching to add a universal primer site and gave cDNA unique molecular identifiers. TCRdb fed the 5' RACE reads into MiXCR, producing one record per CDR3 protein. Seen here are about 330,000 distinct CDR3 sequences, roughly an eighth observed once, and the top ten hold 6% to 9%. This clonotype was detected many times. No antigen is known for it. V was pared by 6 bases and J by 6 bases, with 11 bases between. The CDR3 runs 13 residues. In germline, CDR1 is ENHRY, CDR2 SYGVKD. Everyone who donated was a healthy Caucasian. In addition, the sample was reused for a study of yellow fever vaccine responses in identical twins.

Sequencing input: CD8+ T cells sorted from blood. The chain employs TRBV10-3 and TRBJ2-2; no clear D. This clonotype originated in a woman younger than 35 in good health. CDR3 in amino acids: CAIRSELAGELFF. In DNA, the CDR3 is TGTGCCATCAGATCCGAGCTGGCCGGGGAGCTGTTTTTT.